This T cell receptor beta chain emerged from a study of Graves' ophthalmopathy and Graves' hyperthyroidism. Ineligible for inclusion were patients with other autoimmune diseases, uncontrolled infections, pregnancy or lactation. For repertoire sequencing, the TCR beta CDR3 regions were amplified from RNA transcripts. After a first-round RT-PCR with HTBI primers, a second-round multiplex PCR was run. A single record per CDR3 protein comes from TCRdb applying MiXCR to the multiplex PCR reads. Among under 800,000 distinct CDR3 sequences listed, over 20% were seen once. V lost 2 bases, J lost 0 bases, and 19 bases lay in between. CDR3 size: 18 residues. CDR1 and CDR2 (germline): MNHNS, SASEGT. This clonotype occurred many times. This is likely a read error, given that the CDR3 carries no conserved phenylalanine or tryptophan at its end.

The sample comprised peripheral blood. The chain recombines TRBV6-1 with TRBJ1-2; D might be TRBD1 (6 bases). The clonotype originates from a woman younger than 35 with stable Graves' hyperthyroidism. Some clones in this sample may be carry-over from other donors' samples. The CDR3, as DNA: TGTGCCAGCAGTGAACTGTTAATTTCAGGGGATACTAACTATGGCTACACCCTC. This gives the protein CASSELLISGDTNYGYTL.